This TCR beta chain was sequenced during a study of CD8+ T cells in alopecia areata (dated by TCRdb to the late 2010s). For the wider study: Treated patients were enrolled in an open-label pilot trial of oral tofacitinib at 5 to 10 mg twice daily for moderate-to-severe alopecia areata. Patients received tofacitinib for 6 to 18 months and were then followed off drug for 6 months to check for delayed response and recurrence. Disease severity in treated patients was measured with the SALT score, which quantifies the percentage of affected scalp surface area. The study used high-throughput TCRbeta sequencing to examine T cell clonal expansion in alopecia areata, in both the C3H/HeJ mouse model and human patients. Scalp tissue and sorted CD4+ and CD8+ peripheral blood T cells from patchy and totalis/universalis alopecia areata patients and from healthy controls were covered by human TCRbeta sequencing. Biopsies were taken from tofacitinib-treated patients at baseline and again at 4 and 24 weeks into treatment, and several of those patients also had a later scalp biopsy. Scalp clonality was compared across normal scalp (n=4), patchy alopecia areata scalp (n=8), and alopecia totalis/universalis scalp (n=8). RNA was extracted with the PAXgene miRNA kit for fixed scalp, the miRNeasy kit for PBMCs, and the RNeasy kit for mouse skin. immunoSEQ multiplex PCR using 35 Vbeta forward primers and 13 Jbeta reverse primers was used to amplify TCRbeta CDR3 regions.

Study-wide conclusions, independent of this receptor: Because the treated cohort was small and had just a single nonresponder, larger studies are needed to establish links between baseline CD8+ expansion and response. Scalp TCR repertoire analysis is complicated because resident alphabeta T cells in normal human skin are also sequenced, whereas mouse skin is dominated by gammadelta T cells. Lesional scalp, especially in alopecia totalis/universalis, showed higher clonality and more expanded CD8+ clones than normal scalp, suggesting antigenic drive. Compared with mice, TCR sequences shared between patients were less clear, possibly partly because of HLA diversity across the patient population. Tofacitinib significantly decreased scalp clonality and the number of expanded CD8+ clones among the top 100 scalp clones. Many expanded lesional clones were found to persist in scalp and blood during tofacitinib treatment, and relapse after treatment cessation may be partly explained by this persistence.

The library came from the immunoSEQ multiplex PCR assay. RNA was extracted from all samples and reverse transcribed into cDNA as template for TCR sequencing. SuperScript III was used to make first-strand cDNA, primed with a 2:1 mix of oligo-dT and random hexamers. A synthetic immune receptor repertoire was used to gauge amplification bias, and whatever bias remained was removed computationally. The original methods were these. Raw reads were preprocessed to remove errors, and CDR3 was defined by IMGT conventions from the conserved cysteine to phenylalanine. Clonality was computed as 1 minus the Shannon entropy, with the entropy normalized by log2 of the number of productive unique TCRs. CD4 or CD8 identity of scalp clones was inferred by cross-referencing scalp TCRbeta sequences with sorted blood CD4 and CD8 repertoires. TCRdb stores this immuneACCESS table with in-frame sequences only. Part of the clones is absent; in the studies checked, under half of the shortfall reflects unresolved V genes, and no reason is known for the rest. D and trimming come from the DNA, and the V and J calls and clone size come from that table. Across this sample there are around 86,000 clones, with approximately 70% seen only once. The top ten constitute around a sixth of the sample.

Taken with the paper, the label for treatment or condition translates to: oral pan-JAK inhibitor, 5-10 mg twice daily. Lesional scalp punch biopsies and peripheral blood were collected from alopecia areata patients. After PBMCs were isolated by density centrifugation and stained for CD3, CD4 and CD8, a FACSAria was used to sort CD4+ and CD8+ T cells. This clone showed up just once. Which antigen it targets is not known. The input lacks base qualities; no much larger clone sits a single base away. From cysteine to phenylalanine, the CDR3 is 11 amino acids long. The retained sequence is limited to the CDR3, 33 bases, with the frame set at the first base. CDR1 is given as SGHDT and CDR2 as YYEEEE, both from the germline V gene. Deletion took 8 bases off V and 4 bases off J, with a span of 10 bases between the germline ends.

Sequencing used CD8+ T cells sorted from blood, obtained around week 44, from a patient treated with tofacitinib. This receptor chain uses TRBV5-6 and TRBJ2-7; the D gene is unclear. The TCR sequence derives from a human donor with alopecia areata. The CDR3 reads CASSDGYEQYF. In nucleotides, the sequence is TGTGCCAGTTCGGACGGGTACGAGCAGTACTTC.